This section outlines one T cell receptor (beta chain) sequence together with its context. No antigen is known for it. The data stem from a study of cytotoxic CD8 clonotypes in ibrutinib-treated CLL. Across the whole study: Of the patients, 11 were relapsed/refractory, about 15 treatment-naive and about 17 IGHV unmutated. Overall study findings and caveats: Sustained-remission and progressing patients had unequal sampling times.

The intended depth for sequencing was 1 in 200,000 to 1 in 1 million T cells. Generated by immunoSEQ multiplex PCR, the TCRdb table keeps only in-frame clones and is missing some. The repertoire has approximately 190,000 clones, just under 80% of them found once; the top ten carry roughly an eighth. V lost 4 bases and J 0 bases, leaving 9 bases between the germline ends. This CDR3 region has 14 residues. Germline V lookup: CDR1 SGHNT, CDR2 YYREEE (reference sequence). This TCR came from a human donor with chronic lymphocytic leukemia. Sequenced here: PBMCs, sampled after 12 months of ibrutinib treatment. The chain carries TRBV5-4 and TRBJ2-3, with D perhaps TRBD1 (6 bases). The CDR3 nucleotides read TGTGCCAGCAGCGACAGGTCTAGCACAGATACGCAGTATTTT. Amino acid sequence: CASSDRSSTDTQYF.